This T cell receptor (beta chain) appears in the sequencing data of a study of neurological immune-mediated disorders. A single record per CDR3 protein comes from TCRdb applying MiXCR to the 5' RACE reads. The sample lists about 74,000 distinct CDR3 sequences, roughly 5% occurring once. This CDR3 spans 14 amino acids. Germline values: CDR1 MDHEN, CDR2 SYDVKM. Deletions cut 5 bases from V and 2 bases from J, with 13 bases between. This clonotype showed up just a few times. This sequence joins TRBV28 and TRBJ2-7, with TRBD1 as a possible D gene (5 bases). The TCR sequence derives from a man aged 18 to 30 with multiple sclerosis. Material for sequencing was PBMCs. In nucleotides, the CDR3 is TGTGCCAGCAGTGGGGCGGAAATTCCCTACGAGCAGTACTTC. It yields the protein CASSGAEIPYEQYF.